Listed below are T cell receptor beta chains from one sample, sequenced in a study of cytomegalovirus exposure and HLA in healthy donors. Method: immunoSEQ multiplex PCR; TCRdb's copy keeps in-frame clones and lacks some. The sample lists around 100,000 clones, 81% occurring once. Sequencing was done on a sample of PBMCs. The receptor set was obtained from a woman between 65 and 79 years old in good health and CMV-seropositive. CDR3s include the opening cysteine and the closing phenylalanine or tryptophan. D genes are given only for firm matches. Size is stated for part of the rows, as once, few or many counts, or as a class when the clone is expanded.

D,V,J,size,CDR3,DNA
.,TRBV7-2,TRBJ1-2,.,CASSLVSGGNYGYTF,TGTGCCAGCAGCTTAGTTTCGGGGGGAAACTATGGCTACACCTTC
TRBD1,TRBV6-6,TRBJ2-7,.,CASSFPPGQTFYEQYF,TGTGCCAGCAGTTTCCCCCCGGGACAGACTTTCTACGAGCAGTACTTC
.,TRBV5-4,TRBJ1-3,.,CASSQDAGLPPRNTIYF,TGTGCCAGCAGCCAAGATGCGGGACTCCCCCCGAGAAACACCATATATTTT
.,TRBV9,TRBJ2-5,.,CASSVEMAETQYF,TGTGCCAGCAGCGTAGAAATGGCAGAGACCCAGTACTTC
.,TRBV7-9,TRBJ2-3,.,CASTTMRQTDTQYF,TGTGCCAGCACCACCATGAGACAGACAGATACGCAGTATTTT
.,TRBV9,TRBJ1-1,.,CASSEAPRGNTEAFF,TGTGCCAGCAGCGAGGCCCCTAGGGGCAACACTGAAGCTTTCTTT
.,TRBV7-9,TRBJ1-1,.,CASSVSQGRDTEAFF,TGTGCCAGCAGCGTAAGTCAGGGGCGAGACACTGAAGCTTTCTTT
TRBD1,TRBV4-2,TRBJ2-3,.,CASSQATGVSTDTQYF,TGTGCCAGCAGCCAGGCCACAGGGGTGAGCACAGATACGCAGTATTTT
.,TRBV27,TRBJ2-7,.,CASSLSGSEQYF,TGTGCCAGCAGTCTAAGCGGGTCAGAGCAGTACTTC
TRBD1,TRBV18,TRBJ1-1,.,CASSAGTGLNTEAFF,TGTGCCAGCTCAGCCGGGACAGGGTTGAACACTGAAGCTTTCTTT
.,TRBV27,TRBJ2-7,.,CASYQGYEQYF,TGTGCCAGCTATCAGGGGTACGAGCAGTACTTC
.,TRBV6-5,TRBJ2-5,.,CASSYYQKETQYF,TGTGCCAGCAGTTACTACCAGAAAGAGACCCAGTACTTC
TRBD1,TRBV10-3,TRBJ2-7,.,CAIRGTGPYEQYF,TGTGCCATCAGGGGGACAGGGCCCTACGAGCAGTACTTC
.,TRBV30,TRBJ1-2,once,CAWSGRTTYGYTF,TGTGCCTGGAGTGGCCGGACAACCTATGGCTACACCTTC
TRBD1,TRBV7-3,TRBJ1-2,.,CASSSTGQGDGYTF,TGTGCCAGCAGCTCTACGGGACAGGGTGACGGCTACACCTTC
TRBD1,TRBV7-2,TRBJ1-2,.,CASSFRQGGYTF,TGTGCCAGCAGCTTTAGACAGGGCGGCTACACCTTC
TRBD2,TRBV15,TRBJ2-1,.,CATSSGGRPGNEQFF,TGTGCCACCAGCAGCGGCGGGAGGCCTGGGAATGAGCAGTTCTTC
TRBD2,TRBV18,TRBJ2-3,.,CASPPAGGTDTQYF,TGTGCCAGCCCCCCGGCGGGGGGCACAGATACGCAGTATTTT
TRBD2,TRBV19,TRBJ2-7,once,CASSPLGLAGDEQYF,TGTGCCAGTAGTCCCCTAGGACTAGCGGGAGACGAGCAGTACTTC
TRBD1,TRBV7-2,TRBJ2-5,.,CASSRSRGTGKRKETQYF,TGTGCCAGCAGCCGCTCGCGGGGGACAGGGAAAAGGAAAGAGACCCAGTACTTC
TRBD2,TRBV9,TRBJ2-7,.,CASSLSAGGPSYEQYF,TGTGCCAGCAGCTTATCAGCGGGAGGGCCGTCGTACGAGCAGTACTTC
.,TRBV18,TRBJ2-7,.,CASSGVMRQDYEQYF,TGTGCCAGCTCCGGGGTTATGAGGCAGGACTACGAGCAGTACTTC
.,TRBV6-5,TRBJ2-7,once,CASTRDNEQYF,TGTGCCAGCACTCGCGACAACGAGCAGTACTTC
.,TRBV5-5,TRBJ1-5,.,CASSFRQGLSNQPQHF,TGTGCCAGCAGCTTCCGGCAGGGCCTAAGCAATCAGCCCCAGCATTTT
.,TRBV7-8,TRBJ2-3,.,CASSLEVSLSTDTQYF,TGTGCCAGCAGCTTAGAGGTTAGCCTCAGCACAGATACGCAGTATTTT
TRBD1,TRBV4-3,TRBJ1-5,few,CASSQDLRGLQPQHF,TGCGCCAGCAGCCAAGATCTCAGGGGGTTGCAGCCCCAGCATTTT
TRBD2,TRBV15,TRBJ2-7,.,CATSRALSGRAAYEQYF,TGTGCCACCAGCAGAGCCCTAAGCGGGAGGGCCGCCTACGAGCAGTACTTC
.,TRBV11-2,TRBJ2-7,.,CASSTPAYEQYF,TGTGCCAGCAGCACGCCGGCCTACGAGCAGTACTTC
.,TRBV15,TRBJ2-2,.,CATSRENTANTGELFF,TGTGCCACCAGCAGAGAAAATACAGCGAACACCGGGGAGCTGTTTTTT
TRBD2,TRBV18,TRBJ2-3,.,CASSPTPGGDTQYF,TGTGCCAGCTCACCAACCCCGGGGGGAGATACGCAGTATTTT
.,TRBV5-4,TRBJ1-1,.,CASSSGGPASNTEAFF,TGTGCCAGCAGCTCGGGGGGCCCGGCTTCGAACACTGAAGCTTTCTTT
.,TRBV7-2,TRBJ1-1,once,CASSSTGTTEAFF,TGTGCCAGCAGCTCTACAGGGACGACTGAAGCTTTCTTT
.,TRBV28,TRBJ2-2,.,CASRVPQGSNTGELFF,TGTGCCAGCAGAGTGCCTCAGGGCTCGAACACCGGGGAGCTGTTTTTT
TRBD1,TRBV15,TRBJ2-2,.,CATSRPLGTGGTGELFF,TGTGCCACCAGCCGACCCCTGGGGACAGGGGGCACCGGGGAGCTGTTTTTT
.,TRBV9,TRBJ1-4,.,CASSPRSSTNEKLFF,TGTGCCAGCAGCCCACGAAGCTCAACTAATGAAAAACTGTTTTTT
TRBD1,TRBV11-2,TRBJ2-7,.,CASSLVIWTGQYEQYF,TGTGCCAGCAGCTTAGTTATTTGGACAGGGCAGTACGAGCAGTACTTC
TRBD1,TRBV9,TRBJ1-2,.,CASSASDRVYYGYTF,TGTGCCAGCAGCGCGTCGGACAGGGTCTACTATGGCTACACCTTC
.,TRBV27,TRBJ1-1,.,CASSPDSELRAFF,TGTGCCAGCAGTCCGGACAGCGAGCTTAGAGCTTTCTTT
TRBD1,TRBV4-1,TRBJ2-7,few,CASSQDWAGQGYEQYF,TGCGCCAGCAGCCAAGATTGGGCGGGACAGGGCTACGAGCAGTACTTC
TRBD1,TRBV7-3,TRBJ1-2,.,CASSLHGTDYGYTF,TGTGCCAGCAGCCTACATGGGACAGACTATGGCTACACCTTC
TRBD1,TRBV27,TRBJ2-7,.,CASSLSTGGGEGYEQYF,TGTGCCAGCAGTTTATCGACAGGGGGCGGCGAGGGCTACGAGCAGTACTTC
.,TRBV18,TRBJ2-1,.,CASSPDSTVGQGQFF,TGTGCCAGCTCACCAGACAGCACGGTCGGGCAGGGGCAGTTCTTC
TRBD1,TRBV30,TRBJ2-5,once,CAWSLRTGQRETQYF,TGTGCCTGGTCACTCCGGACAGGACAACGGGAGACCCAGTACTTC
TRBD1,TRBV5-1,TRBJ1-1,.,CASSLIAGGGGTEAFF,TGCGCCAGCAGCTTGATAGCAGGGGGCGGGGGCACTGAAGCTTTCTTT
TRBD1,TRBV7-9,TRBJ2-4,.,CASSLVVGQGLNIQYF,TGTGCCAGCAGCTTAGTAGTGGGACAGGGTTTAAACATTCAGTACTTC
.,TRBV23-1,TRBJ2-5,.,CASSDLSGQETQYF,TGCGCCAGCAGTGACCTGAGCGGCCAAGAGACCCAGTACTTC
.,TRBV6-6,TRBJ2-7,.,CASSWGRGFSYEQYF,TGTGCCAGCAGCTGGGGGAGGGGGTTCTCCTACGAGCAGTACTTC
TRBD2,TRBV11-2,TRBJ2-7,.,CASSALAGGDEQYF,TGTGCCAGCAGCGCACTAGCGGGAGGAGACGAGCAGTACTTC
TRBD2,TRBV7-9,TRBJ2-3,.,CASSTILAGGITDTQYF,TGTGCCAGCAGCACAATTCTAGCGGGAGGGATCACAGATACGCAGTATTTT
.,TRBV5-6,TRBJ1-2,.,CASSLHGLSYYGYTF,TGTGCCAGCAGCTTGCATGGGCTTTCCTACTATGGCTACACCTTC
.,TRBV2,TRBJ2-2,.,CASNIRETGELFF,TGTGCCAGCAACATAAGGGAGACCGGGGAGCTGTTTTTT
.,TRBV6-1,TRBJ2-2,.,CASLIQNTGELFF,TGTGCCAGCCTAATTCAAAACACCGGGGAGCTGTTTTTT
.,TRBV7-3,TRBJ2-3,once,CASSQGLWGTQYF,TGTGCCAGCAGCCAAGGACTCTGGGGTACGCAGTATTTT
.,TRBV10-3,TRBJ1-5,.,CAISEGAASNQPQHF,TGTGCCATCAGTGAGGGGGCAGCGAGCAATCAGCCCCAGCATTTT
.,TRBV7-9,TRBJ2-3,few,CASSLSTDTDTQYF,TGTGCCAGCAGCTTATCGACAGACACAGATACGCAGTATTTT
.,TRBV7-6,TRBJ2-5,once,CASSLGGGGETQYF,TGTGCCAGCAGCTTAGGTGGGGGCGGGGAGACCCAGTACTTC
TRBD1,TRBV7-9,TRBJ2-6,.,CASSPRQGTLSGANVLTF,TGTGCCAGCAGCCCCCGACAGGGAACCTTATCTGGGGCCAACGTCCTGACTTTC
TRBD2,TRBV4-1,TRBJ2-1,.,CASSQDQSSGGSYNEQFF,TGCGCCAGCAGCCAAGATCAGTCTAGCGGGGGCTCCTACAATGAGCAGTTCTTC
.,TRBV7-9,TRBJ1-4,few,CASSYYPEKLFF,TGTGCCAGCAGCTACTACCCTGAAAAACTGTTTTTT